Shown below are 24 T cell receptor beta chains from a single sample sequenced in a study of T cell repertoires in cytomegalovirus infection. Via MiXCR, TCRdb re-called the reads, giving one row per CDR3 protein. The profile shows about 680,000 distinct CDR3 sequences, around 24% of them singletons. Sequencing was performed on CD8+ T cells from PBMCs. Source of these receptors: a human donor in good health (CMV status not recorded). Some clones in this sample may be carry-over from other donors' samples.

This clonotype was seen ten or more times. This chain connects TRBV7-6 to TRBJ2-1; the D gene is possibly TRBD1 (6 bases). The CDR3 has 16 residues. Trimming removed 1 base from V and 2 bases from J, with 12 bases in between. Germline V gives CDR1 SGHVS, CDR2 FNYEAQ. The CDR3 loop is CASSLVRGGTYNEQFF. CDR3 sequence (DNA): TGTGCCAGCAGCTTAGTTCGTGGGGGCACCTACAATGAGCAGTTCTTC.

This clonotype appeared once. A much larger clone lies a single base off, so this may be a read error. This chain joins TRBV7-8 and TRBJ1-1; a possible D gene is TRBD1 (5 bases). The CDR3 runs to 11 residues. The ends were cut back, 5 bases at V and 12 bases at J, with 13 bases in the middle. Germline loops: CDR1 SGHVS, CDR2 FQNEAQ. CDR3 residues: CASSDLGATFF. The DNA for the CDR3 is TGTGCCAGCAGCGACCTAGGGGCAACTTTCTTT.

This clonotype has only a few counts. This chain links TRBV25-1 with TRBJ2-7; D possibly matches TRBD1 or TRBD2 (7 bases each). Trimming left V 5 bases short and J 7 bases short, with 24 bases between. CDR1 MGHDK and CDR2 SYGVNS come from the germline V gene. The CDR3 covers 16 residues. The CDR3 reads CASSTGRDSPSGEQYF. CDR3 DNA: TGTGCCAGCAGTACTGGGAGGGACAGCCCCTCGGGAGAGCAGTACTTC.

This clonotype was counted a few times. The chain is built from TRBV7-9 and TRBJ1-1, with 10 bases identical to TRBD1. With V trimmed by 5 bases and J by 2 bases, 8 bases remained unmatched. The germline gives CDR1 SEHNR, CDR2 FQNEAQ (reference sequence). The CDR3 length is 16 residues. The DNA of the CDR3 is TGTGCCAGCAGCAATTCCGGGACAGGGGAAAACACTGAAGCTTTCTTT. It is translated as CASSNSGTGENTEAFF.

Concerning this clonotype itself: This may come from a read error, since a much larger clone is one base off. This chain uses TRBV6-4 with TRBJ2-3; a weak D match, TRBD2 (6 bases). This CDR3 comprises 14 residues. Trimming took off 6 bases at V and 2 bases at J, with 12 bases between the two ends. Per germline, CDR1 MRHNA and CDR2 SNTAGT. Here the CDR3 reads CASRSGLYTDTQYF. As DNA, the CDR3 is TGTGCCAGCAGATCGGGACTCTACACAGATACGCAGTATTTT.

V usage is TRBV20-1 and J usage is TRBJ2-2; 7 bases map to TRBD2. The germline V gene encodes CDR1 DFQATT and CDR2 SNEGSKA (reference sequence). The CDR3 extends over 17 amino acids. Germline trimming cut 5 bases from V and 3 bases from J; bases unmatched to any gene: 15. CDR3 amino acids: CSAGRASGETYTGELFF. In DNA form, the CDR3 reads TGCAGTGCTGGGAGGGCTAGCGGTGAAACGTACACCGGGGAGCTGTTTTTT.

This clonotype was found a few times. This chain uses TRBV7-9 with TRBJ1-1; 8 bases match TRBD1. The ends lost 5 bases at V and 5 bases at J; junction bases unmatched: 13. Germline CDR1 and CDR2: SEHNR and FQNEAQ (reference sequence). The CDR3 consists of 16 residues. CDR3 loop: CASSTSPGQVGTEAFF. The DNA of the CDR3 is TGTGCCAGCAGCACCTCCCCGGGACAGGTGGGAACTGAAGCTTTCTTT.

V gene TRBV12-3 or TRBV12-4 combines with J gene TRBJ1-3; unclear D gene. V was pared by 3 bases and J by 1 base, with 4 bases between. The CDR3 runs 13 residues. CDR3 nucleotides: TGTGCCAGCAGTTTCGCGTCTGGAAACACCATATATTTT. It is translated as CASSFASGNTIYF.

This clonotype was seen a few times. V usage is TRBV7-2 and J usage is TRBJ2-1; 8 bases agree with TRBD2. The ends lost 3 bases at V and 15 bases at J; junction bases unmatched: 7. CDR1 and CDR2 from the germline V gene are SGHTA and FQGNSA. The CDR3 is 12 amino acids. The CDR3 sequence: CASSFGGGRPFF. The CDR3 coding sequence is TGTGCCAGCAGCTTCGGGGGGGGCCGTCCGTTCTTC. Supplemented by reference TRBV7-2 and TRBJ2-1, the full variable domain reads GAGVSQSPSNKVTEKGKDVELRCDPISGHTALYWYRQSLGQGLEFLIYFQGNSAPDKSGLPSDRFSAERTGGSVSTLTIQRTQQEDSAVYLCASSFGGGRPFFGPGTRLTVL.

There are many counts of this clonotype. The J gene is TRBJ2-1, the V gene TRBV7-2, with 9 bases aligning to TRBD2. The CDR3 contains 16 residues. In germline, CDR1 is SGHTA, CDR2 FQGNSA. The V gene end was trimmed by 3 bases and the J gene end by 7 bases; junction bases not matched to a gene: 10. CDR3 coding DNA: TGTGCCAGCAGCTTGATAGCGGGGGCCGCGGGGAATGAGCAGTTCTTC. As protein: CASSLIAGAAGNEQFF.

The V gene is TRBV6-6, the J gene TRBJ1-2; no clear D. V lost 0 bases and J lost 3, with 14 bases in between. The CDR3 runs to 16 residues. Germline V lookup: CDR1 MNHNY, CDR2 SVGAGI (reference sequence). Written as DNA, the CDR3 is TGTGCCAGCAGTTACTCGACCGCAAAAATCGACTATGGCTACACCTTC. This gives the protein CASSYSTAKIDYGYTF.

This clonotype was observed at least ten times. This chain connects TRBV7-9 to TRBJ2-7; 8 positions agree with TRBD1. CDR1 is SEHNR and CDR2 is FQNEAQ in the germline V gene (reference sequence). V shed 5 bases and J 6 bases; nucleotides not matched to a gene: 6. This CDR3 has 13 amino acids. In DNA, the CDR3 is TGTGCCAGCAGCCAGGACAGGGTCGTCGAGCAGTACTTC. It codes for CASSQDRVVEQYF. The variable domain in full, completed from reference TRBV7-9 and TRBJ2-7, reads DTGVSQNPRHKITKRGQNVTFRCDPISEHNRLYWYRQTLGQGPEFLTYFQNEAQLEKSRLLSDRFSAERPKGSFSTLEIQRTEQGDSAMYLCASSQDRVVEQYFGPGTRLTVT.

This clonotype was observed a single time. The chain employs TRBV7-3 and TRBJ2-1; 8 bases line up with TRBD2. Per the germline V gene, CDR1 is SGHTA and CDR2 is FQGTGA. J lost 0 bases, V lost 3 bases, and 7 bases had no gene match. There are 17 residues in the CDR3. The CDR3 bases are TGTGCCAGCAGCTTGCTAGGCGGGGGGAGCTCCTACAATGAGCAGTTCTTC. Amino acid sequence: CASSLLGGGSSYNEQFF.

This clonotype was recorded a few times. V gene TRBV20-1 combines with J gene TRBJ2-7, with D possibly called TRBD1 or TRBD2 (5 bases each). V shed 6 bases and J shed 0 bases, with 9 bases lying between them. CDR3 length: 12 amino acids. Germline loops: CDR1 DFQATT, CDR2 SNEGSKA (reference sequence). The CDR3 bases are TGCAGTGCGGGGGAACCCTCCTACGAGCAGTACGTC. As protein: CSAGEPSYEQYV.

This clonotype was observed a handful of times. The DNA for the CDR3 is TGTGCCAGTATCCCCCGGAGGAGCGGGCCCTCCTCCTACAATGAGCAGTTCTTC. Translation gives CASIPRRSGPSSYNEQFF. V is TRBV19 and J is TRBJ2-1, with a tentative D call TRBD2 (6 bases). V was trimmed by 7 bases and J by 0 bases, leaving 22 bases between them. Germline loops: CDR1 LNHDA, CDR2 SQIVND (reference sequence). The CDR3 has 18 amino acids. Full variable domain (remainder filled in from reference TRBV19 and TRBJ2-1): DGGITQSPKYLFRKEGQNVTLSCEQNLNHDAMYWYRQDPGQGLRLIYYSQIVNDFQKGDIAEGYSVSREKKESFPLTVTSAQKNPTAFYLCASIPRRSGPSSYNEQFFGPGTRLTVL.

The rearrangement uses TRBV7-9 and TRBJ1-1; TRBD1 aligns across 9 bases. Germline V CDR1 and CDR2: SEHNR, FQNEAQ (reference sequence). This CDR3 is 16 amino acids long. J gave up 5 bases and V 1 base, and 8 bases lay outside the gene matches. CDR3: CASSLGGQGLRTEAFF. CDR3 coding DNA: TGTGCCAGCAGCTTAGGGGGACAGGGACTGAGGACTGAAGCTTTCTTT.

The rearrangement links TRBV15 to TRBJ2-5; the match to TRBD2 covers 10 bases. The CDR3 spans 15 residues. Germline loops: CDR1 LNHNV, CDR2 YYDKDF (reference sequence). J lost 5 bases, V lost 5 bases, and 8 bases had no gene match. The CDR3 here is CATSSSGLAIETQYF. CDR3 bases: TGTGCCACCAGCTCCTCGGGACTAGCGATCGAGACCCAGTACTTC. The full variable domain, its missing parts supplied by reference TRBV15 and TRBJ2-5, is DAMVIQNPRYQVTQFGKPVTLSCSQTLNHNVMYWYQQKSSQAPKLLFHYYDKDFNNEADTPDNFQSRRPNTSFCFLDIRSPGLGDTAMYLCATSSSGLAIETQYFGPGTRLLVL.

This clonotype turned up a few times. This sequence joins TRBV29-1 and TRBJ1-4; possible D gene TRBD1, 5 bases. The germline V and J ends were trimmed by 8 bases and 4 bases, with 14 bases remaining between them. The CDR3 sequence is 13 residues long. Germline assignment: CDR1 SQVTM and CDR2 ANQGSEA. The CDR3 region has the DNA TGCAGCTGTAGACAGAGAAATAATGAAAAACTGTTTTTT. As protein: CSCRQRNNEKLFF.

This chain joins TRBV29-1 and TRBJ2-1; 8 bases fit TRBD1. Germline V lookup: CDR1 SQVTM, CDR2 ANQGSEA. The V gene end was trimmed by 7 bases and the J gene end by 3 bases; junction bases not matched to a gene: 8. This CDR3 contains 14 residues. The CDR3 here is CSATGTGVYNEQFF. As DNA, the CDR3 is TGCAGCGCCACCGGGACAGGCGTCTACAATGAGCAGTTCTTC.

This clonotype was observed a few times. V usage is TRBV28 and J usage is TRBJ2-3, with 8 bases identical to TRBD1. Germline CDR1 is MDHEN and CDR2 is SYDVKM. V shed 6 bases and J 2 bases; nucleotides not matched to a gene: 10. This CDR3 is built from 16 residues. The CDR3 reads CASRATPGQDTDTQYF. The DNA of the CDR3 is TGTGCCAGCAGGGCTACTCCGGGACAGGACACAGATACGCAGTATTTT. Full variable domain (remainder filled in from reference TRBV28 and TRBJ2-3): DVKVTQSSRYLVKRTGEKVFLECVQDMDHENMFWYRQDPGLGLRLIYFSYDVKMKEKGDIPEGYSVSREKKERFSLILESASTNQTSMYLCASRATPGQDTDTQYFGPGTRLTVL.

This clonotype appeared many times. The CDR3 DNA reads TGTGCCAGCAGCGCCGGGACAGGCAATCAGCCCCAGCATTTT. This translates into CASSAGTGNQPQHF. J is TRBJ1-5 and V is TRBV7-8, with 7 bases fitting TRBD1. This CDR3 is 14 amino acids long. CDR1 is SGHVS and CDR2 is FQNEAQ in the germline V gene. The junction had 3 bases not matched to a gene; V was cut back by 5 bases and J by 2 bases.

This clonotype showed up many times. J is TRBJ2-7 and V is TRBV6-1, with 8 positions matching TRBD1. The CDR3 spans 17 residues. The V segment lost 7 bases and the J segment 2 bases; nucleotides outside the gene matches: 16. Germline CDR1 MNHNS, CDR2 SASEGT. As DNA, the CDR3 is TGTGCCAGCATCCCGACAGGGGCAATACTAAACCCCTACGAGCAGTACGTC. This gives the protein CASIPTGAILNPYEQYV.

A note on this clonotype: Since a much larger clone is just one base distant, this may be a read error. CDR3 DNA: TGTGCCAGCAGCTTAAGATGGGGATCGGATCAGCCCCAGCATTTT. Amino acid sequence: CASSLRWGSDQPQHF. The V and J genes are TRBV7-6 and TRBJ1-5; D gene unclear. V was trimmed by 2 bases and J by 5 bases, leaving 13 bases between them. The CDR3 sequence is 15 residues long. Germline CDR1 is SGHVS and CDR2 is FNYEAQ. Combining the CDR3 with reference TRBV7-6 and TRBJ1-5 gives the whole variable domain GAGVSQSPRYKVTKRGQDVALRCDPISGHVSLYWYRQALGQGPEFLTYFNYEAQQDKSGLPNDRFSAERPEGSISTLTIQRTEQRDSAMYRCASSLRWGSDQPQHFGDGTRLSIL.

The chain employs TRBV5-6 and TRBJ2-1; 9 nucleotides line up with TRBD2. CDR1 is SGHDT and CDR2 is YYEEEE in the germline V gene. Trimming removed 4 bases from V and 0 bases from J; junction bases left unmatched: 11. The CDR3 spans 18 residues. The CDR3 is CASSRMTSGELSYNEQFF. Written as DNA, the CDR3 is TGTGCCAGCAGCCGGATGACTAGCGGTGAACTCTCCTACAATGAGCAGTTCTTC.